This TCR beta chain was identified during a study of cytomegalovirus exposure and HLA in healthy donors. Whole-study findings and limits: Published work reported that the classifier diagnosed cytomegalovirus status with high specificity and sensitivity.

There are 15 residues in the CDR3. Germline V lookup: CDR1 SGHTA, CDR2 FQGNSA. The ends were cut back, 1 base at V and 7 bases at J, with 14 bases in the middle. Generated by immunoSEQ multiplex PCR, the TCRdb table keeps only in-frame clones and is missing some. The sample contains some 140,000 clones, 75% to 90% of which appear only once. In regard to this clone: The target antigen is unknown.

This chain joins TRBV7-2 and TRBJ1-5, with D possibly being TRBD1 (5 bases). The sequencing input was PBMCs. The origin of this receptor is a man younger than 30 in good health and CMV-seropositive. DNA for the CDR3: TGTGCCAGCAGCTTAGATGGGACTGGGAGGCAGCCCCAGCATTTT. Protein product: CASSLDGTGRQPQHF.